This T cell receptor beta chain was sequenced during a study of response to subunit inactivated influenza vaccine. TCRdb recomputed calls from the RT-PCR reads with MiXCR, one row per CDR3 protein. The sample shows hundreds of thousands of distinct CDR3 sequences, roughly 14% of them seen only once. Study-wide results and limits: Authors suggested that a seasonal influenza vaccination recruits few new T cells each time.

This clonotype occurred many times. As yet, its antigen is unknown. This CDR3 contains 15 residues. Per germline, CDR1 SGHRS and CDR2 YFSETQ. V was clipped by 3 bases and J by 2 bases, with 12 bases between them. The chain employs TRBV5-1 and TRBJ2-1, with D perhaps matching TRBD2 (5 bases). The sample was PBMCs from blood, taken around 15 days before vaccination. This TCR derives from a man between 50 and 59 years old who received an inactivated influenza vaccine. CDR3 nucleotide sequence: TGCGCCAGCAGCTCGGGAAATTCGGCCTACAATGAGCAGTTCTTC. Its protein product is CASSSGNSAYNEQFF.